Listed here is a single T cell receptor (beta chain). Its antigen is currently unknown. The data derive from a study of blood T cells in healthy people across ages. Overall study findings and caveats: It was held that diversity estimates obtained from one million T cells represented underestimates.

Germline V gene sequence: CDR1 SGHDT, CDR2 YYEEEE. CDR3 size: 17 residues. The V segment lost 6 bases and the J segment 9 bases; nucleotides outside the gene matches: 19. A sample-barcoded 5' primer and a J-beta primer mix were used in a second PCR of roughly 7 to 11 cycles. From the 5' RACE reads, TCRdb called clonotypes with MiXCR, one entry per CDR3 protein. The data show 1.5 million to 2 million distinct CDR3 sequences, 40% to 55% seen once. The chain joins TRBV5-6 to TRBJ2-1, with 9 bases that match TRBD2. Material for sequencing was blood. The TCR comes from a woman aged 40 to 50 in good health. CDR3 loop: CASISLGVAGVAGEQFF. CDR3 DNA: TGTGCCAGCATCTCCCTCGGGGTAGCGGGGGTTGCTGGTGAGCAGTTCTTC.